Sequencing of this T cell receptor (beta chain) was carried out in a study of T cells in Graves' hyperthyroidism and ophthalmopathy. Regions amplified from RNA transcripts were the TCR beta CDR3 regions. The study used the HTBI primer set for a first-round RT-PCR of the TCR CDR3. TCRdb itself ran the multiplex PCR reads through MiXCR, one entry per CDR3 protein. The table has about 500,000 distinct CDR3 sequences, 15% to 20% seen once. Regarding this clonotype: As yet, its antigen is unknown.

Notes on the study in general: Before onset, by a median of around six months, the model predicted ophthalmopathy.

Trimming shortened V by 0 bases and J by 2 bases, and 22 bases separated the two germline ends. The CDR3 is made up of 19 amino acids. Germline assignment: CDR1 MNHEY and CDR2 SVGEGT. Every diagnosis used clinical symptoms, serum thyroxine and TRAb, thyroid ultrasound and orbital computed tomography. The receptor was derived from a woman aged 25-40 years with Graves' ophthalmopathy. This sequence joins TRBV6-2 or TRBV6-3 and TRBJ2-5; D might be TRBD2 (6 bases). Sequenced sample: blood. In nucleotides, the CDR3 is TGTGCCAGCAGTTACTCGAAGGCCCGGGGACTCGCGGAGCAAGAGACCCAGTACTTC. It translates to CASSYSKARGLAEQETQYF.